This T cell receptor (beta chain) was found in a study of T cells in Graves' hyperthyroidism and ophthalmopathy. Sampled blood dates from first hyperthyroidism diagnosis, and it precedes any ophthalmopathy symptoms. RNA transcripts provided the source from which TCR beta CDR3 regions were amplified. The HTBI primer set served for first-round RT-PCR of the TCR CDR3. TCRdb called the multiplex PCR reads again in MiXCR, with one record for every CDR3 protein. This sample yields about 360,000 distinct CDR3 sequences, of which around 14% are seen a single time; approximately 30% belongs to the top ten. This clonotype has ten or more counts. The material sequenced was blood. The clonotype originates from a woman aged 18-35 years with Graves' hyperthyroidism that later progressed to Graves' ophthalmopathy.

DNA of the CDR3: TGTGCCAGCAGATCCCACGTTGCAACTAATGAAAAACTGTTTTTT. It specifies CASRSHVATNEKLFF. The rearrangement links TRBV6-1 to TRBJ1-4; D is uncertain. With 6 bases removed from V and 0 bases from J, the gap between germline ends came to 11 bases. The germline V gene encodes CDR1 MNHNS and CDR2 SASEGT. This CDR3 region has 15 residues.